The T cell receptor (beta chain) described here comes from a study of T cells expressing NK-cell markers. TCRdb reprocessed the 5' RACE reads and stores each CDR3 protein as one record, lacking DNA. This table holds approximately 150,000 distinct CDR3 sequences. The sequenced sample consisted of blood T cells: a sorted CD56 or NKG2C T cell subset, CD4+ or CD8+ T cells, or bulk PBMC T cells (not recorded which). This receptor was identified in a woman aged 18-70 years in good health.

This chain's CDR3 is CASSLLGDGDEKLFF. The chain joins TRBV5-6 to TRBJ1-4; the D call from TCRdb, TRBD1, cannot be confirmed without DNA. The CDR3 is 15 amino acids. Per germline, CDR1 SGHDT and CDR2 YYEEEE. The entire variable domain, with the rest obtained from reference TRBV5-6 and TRBJ1-4, is as follows: DAGVTQSPTHLIKTRGQQVTLRCSPKSGHDTVSWYQQALGQGPQFIFQYYEEEERQRGNFPDRFSGHQFPNYSSELNVNALLLGDSALYLCASSLLGDGDEKLFFGSGTQLSVL.